The 18 T cell receptor beta chains below were found in one sample sequenced in a study of cytomegalovirus exposure and HLA in healthy donors. Measured with immunoSEQ multiplex PCR; TCRdb has only the in-frame clones, and not every one. The sample records 150,000 to 200,000 clones, approximately 80% being singletons. The sample taken for sequencing was PBMCs. Every receptor here comes from a young man in good health and CMV-seropositive.

This rearrangement joins TRBV13 to TRBJ2-7, with 10 bases that match TRBD1. The CDR3 extends over 13 amino acids. After removal of 4 bases from V and 7 bases from J, the junction contained 4 bases not matched to a gene. Germline lookup yields CDR1 PRHDT and CDR2 FYEKMQ (reference sequence). The CDR3 sequence: CASSSGQGGEQYF. The DNA of the CDR3 is TGTGCCAGCAGCTCCGGACAGGGGGGGGAGCAGTACTTC.

The V and J genes are TRBV27 and TRBJ1-1; D might be TRBD1 (6 bases). CDR3 length: 13 amino acids. Trimming pared 3 bases from V and 7 bases from J, leaving 12 bases between. The germline gives CDR1 MNHEY, CDR2 SMNVEV (reference sequence). In nucleotides, the CDR3 is TGTGCCAGCAGTTTCGGCAGGGGCGGTGAAGCTTTCTTT. Residues: CASSFGRGGEAFF.

The chain uses TRBV7-2 and TRBJ2-7, with 7 bases lining up with TRBD1. CDR3 length equals 13 residues. With 5 bases clipped from V and 0 bases from J, the junction kept 1 base outside the gene matches. The germline CDR1 and CDR2 sequences are SGHTA and FQGNSA. The CDR3 reads CASSRDSSYEQYF. In DNA, the CDR3 is TGTGCCAGCAGCCGGGACAGCTCCTACGAGCAGTACTTC. Supplemented by reference TRBV7-2 and TRBJ2-7, the full variable domain reads GAGVSQSPSNKVTEKGKDVELRCDPISGHTALYWYRQSLGQGLEFLIYFQGNSAPDKSGLPSDRFSAERTGGSVSTLTIQRTQQEDSAVYLCASSRDSSYEQYFGPGTRLTVT.

The chain joins TRBV27 to TRBJ2-5; D ambiguous. The CDR3 spans 12 residues. In germline, CDR1 is MNHEY, CDR2 SMNVEV (reference sequence). Between the trimmed V and J ends, which lost 2 bases and 4 bases, there was a span of 5 bases. In nucleotides, the CDR3 is TGTGCCAGCAGTTTAACTGGAGAGACCCAGTACTTC. It encodes CASSLTGETQYF.

This sequence joins TRBV6-5 and TRBJ2-1, with D possibly TRBD2 on 6 matching bases. This CDR3 region has 13 residues. Trimming left V 6 bases short and J 7 bases short, with 13 bases between. CDR1 and CDR2 (germline): MNHEY, SVGAGI. In DNA form, the CDR3 reads TGTGCCAGCAGACAGGAGGGCATGAATGAGCAGTTCTTC. This sequence encodes CASRQEGMNEQFF.

The sample holds one count of this clone. The genes are TRBV4-1 and TRBJ2-2, with a weak D call TRBD1 (5 bases). Germline V lookup: CDR1 MGHRA, CDR2 YSYEKL. Trimming took off 2 bases at V and 5 bases at J, with 9 bases between the two ends. The CDR3 has 14 residues. The CDR3 DNA reads as TGCGCCAGCAGCCAATATGGGGCGACCGGGGAGCTGTTTTTT. It yields the protein CASSQYGATGELFF.

The chain combines TRBV6-1 with TRBJ2-4, with 7 bases fitting TRBD1. CDR1 is MNHNS, CDR2 SASEGT, per germline. Trimming at V came to 3 bases and at J to 10 bases, leaving 6 bases not matched to a gene. The CDR3 covers 13 residues. The CDR3 spells CASSEIRGNIQYF. CDR3 coding DNA: TGTGCCAGCAGTGAGATCAGGGGGAATATTCAGTACTTC.

V and J are TRBV6-6 and TRBJ2-3; 11 bases align to TRBD2. CDR3 length: 14 residues. CDR1 is MNHNY, CDR2 SVGAGI, per germline (reference sequence). V was pared by 4 bases and J by 6 bases, with 3 bases of the junction left unmatched. CDR3 nucleotides: TGTGCCAGCAGTTCCGGGACTAGCGGCGATACGCAGTATTTT. Its protein is CASSSGTSGDTQYF.

CDR3 amino acids: CASSLQAGGLGFF. The DNA for the CDR3 is TGTGCCAGCAGCTTGCAGGCAGGGGGCTTGGGGTTCTTC. V is TRBV5-4 and J is TRBJ2-1, with TRBD1 matching over 8 bases. The CDR3 is 13 residues long. J gave up 15 bases and V 1 base, and 9 bases lay outside the gene matches. CDR1 is SGHNT and CDR2 is YYREEE in the germline V gene (reference sequence).

This chain joins TRBV10-2 and TRBJ2-1, with 11 bases identical to TRBD2. Germline loops: CDR1 WSHSY, CDR2 SAAADI. V trimming: 7 bases; J trimming: 3 bases; junction bases outside the gene matches: 5. The CDR3 totals 15 residues. Here the CDR3 DNA reads TGCGCCAGCATCGACGGGACTAGCGGCTACAATGAGCAGTTCTTC. The encoded protein is CASIDGTSGYNEQFF.

Only one count was recorded for this clone. CDR3 bases: TGTGCCAGCAGCGTTTACGGGGGGGCGCGCACAGATACGCAGTATTTT. It encodes CASSVYGGARTDTQYF. The chain recombines TRBV9 with TRBJ2-3; 8 nucleotides agree with TRBD2. The CDR3 extends over 16 amino acids. After removal of 2 bases from V and 1 base from J, the junction contained 6 bases not matched to a gene. Germline V gene sequence: CDR1 SGDLS, CDR2 YYNGEE. The full variable domain, rest sourced from reference TRBV9 and TRBJ2-3, is DSGVTQTPKHLITATGQRVTLRCSPRSGDLSVYWYQQSLDQGLQFLIQYYNGEERAKGNILERFSAQQFPDLHSELNLSSLELGDSALYFCASSVYGGARTDTQYFGPGTRLTVL.

Only a few counts were recorded for this clone. The J gene is TRBJ2-7, the V gene TRBV27, with D possibly TRBD1 on 6 matching bases. Trimming left V 4 bases short and J 0 bases short, with 7 bases between. The CDR3 contains 13 residues. CDR1 is MNHEY, CDR2 SMNVEV, per germline (reference sequence). The CDR3: CASSWGPSYEQYF. In DNA form, the CDR3 reads TGTGCCAGCAGTTGGGGGCCCTCCTACGAGCAGTACTTC.

In this sample, this clone turned up a few times. The V gene is TRBV5-4, the J gene TRBJ1-1; TRBD1 aligns across 7 bases. CDR3 size: 17 residues. The V segment lost 4 bases and the J segment 0 bases; nucleotides outside the gene matches: 12. Germline V gene lookup returns CDR1 SGHNT and CDR2 YYREEE (reference sequence). The CDR3: CASSLQGDLGMNTEAFF. The CDR3 DNA follows: TGTGCCAGCAGCCTTCAGGGGGACCTTGGCATGAACACTGAAGCTTTCTTT. Full variable domain (missing parts from reference TRBV5-4 and TRBJ1-1): ETGVTQSPTHLIKTRGQQVTLRCSSQSGHNTVSWYQQALGQGPQFIFQYYREEENGRGNFPPRFSGLQFPNYSSELNVNALELDDSALYLCASSLQGDLGMNTEAFFGQGTRLTVV.

The chain carries TRBV9 and TRBJ2-7; D may be TRBD2 (6 bases). The CDR3 consists of 15 residues. CDR1 is SGDLS and CDR2 is YYNGEE in the germline V gene. The V end was cut by 5 bases, the J end by 4 bases, with 19 bases between. CDR3: CASSNRDFPGYEQYF. CDR3 sequence (DNA): TGTGCCAGCAGTAACCGGGACTTCCCAGGTTACGAGCAGTACTTC.

V gene TRBV5-4 combines with J gene TRBJ2-5, with a possible D match to TRBD1 (6 bases). V lost 0 bases and J 0 bases, leaving 15 bases between the germline ends. The germline gives CDR1 SGHNT, CDR2 YYREEE (reference sequence). The length of the CDR3 is 17 residues. CDR3 coding DNA: TGTGCCAGCAGCTTGGGTCGGGACACCTTGTACCAAGAGACCCAGTACTTC. Translation: CASSLGRDTLYQETQYF.

This rearrangement joins TRBV5-1 to TRBJ2-5, with 7 bases matching TRBD2. The CDR3 is 15 residues long. Germline values: CDR1 SGHRS, CDR2 YFSETQ. The J segment lost 5 bases and the V segment lost 6 bases, leaving 13 bases of the junction unmatched. The CDR3 sequence: CASTFRGDLRETQYF. The CDR3 DNA follows: TGCGCCAGCACCTTCCGGGGGGATCTCCGGGAGACCCAGTACTTC. The whole variable domain, remainder taken from reference TRBV5-1 and TRBJ2-5, is KAGVTQTPRYLIKTRGQQVTLSCSPISGHRSVSWYQQTPGQGLQFLFEYFSETQRNKGNFPGRFSGRQFSNSRSEMNVSTLELGDSALYLCASTFRGDLRETQYFGPGTRLLVL.

This chain joins TRBV10-3 and TRBJ1-1, with 8 bases matching TRBD1. CDR1 and CDR2 (germline): ENHRY, SYGVKD. V dropped 3 bases and J dropped 8; count of bases not matched to a gene: 8. This CDR3 region has 14 residues. CDR3 amino acids: CAISEGQGDREAFF. CDR3 in DNA: TGTGCCATCAGTGAAGGACAGGGAGATAGGGAAGCTTTCTTT.

This chain joins TRBV19 and TRBJ2-1, with D possibly TRBD2 on 7 matching bases. The CDR3 has 15 amino acids. Germline-derived CDR1 and CDR2 are LNHDA and SQIVND (reference sequence). The V end lost 4 bases, the J end lost 7 bases, and 17 bases lay between the germline ends. Here the CDR3 reads CASSTGAGARNEQFF. The CDR3 bases are TGTGCCAGTAGTACTGGGGCGGGGGCCAGGAATGAGCAGTTCTTC.